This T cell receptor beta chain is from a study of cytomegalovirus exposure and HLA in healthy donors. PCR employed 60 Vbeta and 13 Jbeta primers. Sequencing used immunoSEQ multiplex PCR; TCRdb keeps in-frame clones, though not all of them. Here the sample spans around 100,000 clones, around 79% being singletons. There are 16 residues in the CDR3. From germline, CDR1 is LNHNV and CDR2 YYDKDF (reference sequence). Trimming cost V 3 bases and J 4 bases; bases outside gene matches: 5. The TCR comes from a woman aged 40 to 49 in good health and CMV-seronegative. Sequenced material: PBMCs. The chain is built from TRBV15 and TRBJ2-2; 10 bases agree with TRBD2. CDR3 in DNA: TGTGCCACCAGCAGGACTAGCGGGCGCTCCACCGGGGAGCTGTTTTTT. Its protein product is CATSRTSGRSTGELFF.